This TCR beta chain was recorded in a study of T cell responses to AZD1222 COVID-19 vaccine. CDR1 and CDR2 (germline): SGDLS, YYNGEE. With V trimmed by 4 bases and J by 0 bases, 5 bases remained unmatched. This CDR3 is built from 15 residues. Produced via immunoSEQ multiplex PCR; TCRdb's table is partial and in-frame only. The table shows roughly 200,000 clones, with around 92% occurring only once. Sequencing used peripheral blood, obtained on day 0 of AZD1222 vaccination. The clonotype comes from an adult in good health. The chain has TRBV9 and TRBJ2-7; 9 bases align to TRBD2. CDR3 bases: TGTGCCAGCAGCCCTCGGACTAGCGACTCCTACGAGCAGTACTTC. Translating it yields CASSPRTSDSYEQYF. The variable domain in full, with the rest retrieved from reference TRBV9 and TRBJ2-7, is DSGVTQTPKHLITATGQRVTLRCSPRSGDLSVYWYQQSLDQGLQFLIQYYNGEERAKGNILERFSAQQFPDLHSELNLSSLELGDSALYFCASSPRTSDSYEQYFGPGTRLTVT.